A single sample is the source of the 22 T cell receptor beta chains below, sequenced in a study of memory CD4+ T cells and cytomegalovirus serostatus. Single viable CD3+CD4+CD8-CD45RO+ cells were sorted as the memory CD4+ T cells. Using immunoSEQ multiplex PCR, the repertoire was profiled, and TCRdb retains in-frame clones only, with some absent. This sample has about 92,000 clones; over 70% occur once, and the top ten carry less than 4.5%. Sequenced material: memory CD4+ T cells from blood. These receptors all come from an adult in good health and CMV-seropositive.

This chain connects TRBV5-4 to TRBJ2-1; 11 bases map to TRBD2. V was pared by 1 base and J by 5 bases, with 2 bases of the junction left unmatched. This CDR3 contains 15 residues. Germline V gene sequence: CDR1 SGHNT, CDR2 YYREEE (reference sequence). The CDR3 loop is CASSLPGLADNEQFF. CDR3 coding DNA: TGTGCCAGCAGCTTGCCGGGACTAGCGGACAATGAGCAGTTCTTC.

This clone was seen more than once but under ten times. J is TRBJ2-1 and V is TRBV19, with 7 bases that match TRBD2. Per germline, CDR1 LNHDA and CDR2 SQIVND (reference sequence). V was pared by 4 bases and J by 14 bases, with 11 bases of the junction left unmatched. The CDR3 consists of 13 residues. The CDR3 coding sequence is TGTGCCAGTAGTACCAACCCTAGCGGCTTGAAGTTCTTC. It translates to CASSTNPSGLKFF.

To note about this clone: At one end the junction does not follow the germline gene, possibly because of a read error. The gene calls are TRBV28 and TRBJ1-2, with 7 bases identical to TRBD1. Germline V gene sequence: CDR1 MDHEN, CDR2 SYDVKM. The CDR3 covers 14 residues. The CDR3 nucleotides read TGTGCCAGCAGATTATCGACAGGGTTCCATGGCTACACCTTC. Residues: CASRLSTGFHGYTF.

The rearrangement uses TRBV19 and TRBJ2-7; D not certain. The V and J ends lost 0 bases and 1 base respectively, with 4 bases between them. In germline, CDR1 is LNHDA, CDR2 SQIVND (reference sequence). CDR3 length equals 13 residues. The CDR3 loop reads CASSIDPSYEQYF. The CDR3 DNA reads as TGTGCCAGTAGTATAGACCCGTCCTACGAGCAGTACTTC.

This chain connects TRBV27 to TRBJ1-2; D call uncertain. Between the trimmed V and J ends, which lost 0 bases and 0 bases, there was a span of 5 bases. The CDR3 has 14 residues. In germline, CDR1 is MNHEY, CDR2 SMNVEV (reference sequence). This chain's CDR3 is CASSLSGTNYGYTF. The DNA of the CDR3 is TGTGCCAGCAGTTTATCCGGGACTAACTATGGCTACACCTTC.

The chain carries TRBV7-9 and TRBJ2-7; D may be TRBD1 or TRBD2 (5 bases each). Germline values: CDR1 SEHNR, CDR2 FQNEAQ (reference sequence). V was clipped by 0 bases and J by 7 bases, with 16 bases between them. This CDR3 is 15 amino acids long. Here the CDR3 reads CASSLAGDGGGEQYF. The CDR3 coding sequence is TGTGCCAGCAGCTTAGCGGGGGACGGAGGCGGAGAGCAGTACTTC. Full variable domain (missing parts from reference TRBV7-9 and TRBJ2-7): DTGVSQNPRHKITKRGQNVTFRCDPISEHNRLYWYRQTLGQGPEFLTYFQNEAQLEKSRLLSDRFSAERPKGSFSTLEIQRTEQGDSAMYLCASSLAGDGGGEQYFGPGTRLTVT.

V and J are TRBV11-3 and TRBJ2-7; D gene uncertain. V lost 0 bases, J lost 8 bases, and 8 bases lay in between. CDR1 and CDR2 from the germline V gene are SGHNT and YENEEA. This CDR3 comprises 12 residues. The CDR3 nucleotides are TGTGCCAGCAGCTTAGAGTTCGGACAGCAGTACTTC. This codes for CASSLEFGQQYF.

The V and J genes are TRBV29-1 and TRBJ1-1; D not resolved. CDR3 length equals 11 residues. V gave up 8 bases and J gave up 1 base, with 8 bases separating them. Germline lookup yields CDR1 SQVTM and CDR2 ANQGSEA. The CDR3 protein is CSSRGNTEAFF. The CDR3 DNA sequence: TGCAGCTCACGGGGGAACACTGAAGCTTTCTTT.

The chain combines TRBV19 with TRBJ2-1, with D maybe TRBD2 (5 bases). The V end lost 7 bases, the J end lost 8 bases, and 21 bases lay between the germline ends. The CDR3 has 15 amino acids. Germline V gives CDR1 LNHDA, CDR2 SQIVND (reference sequence). The CDR3 sequence: CASTQMRGTRDEQFF. In DNA, the CDR3 is TGTGCCAGTACCCAAATGAGAGGAACTAGGGATGAGCAGTTCTTC.

V usage is TRBV29-1 and J usage is TRBJ2-7, with TRBD1 matching 9 bases. The CDR3 consists of 12 residues. V shed 4 bases, J shed 5 bases, and the junction held 3 bases outside the gene matches. CDR1 SQVTM and CDR2 ANQGSEA come from the germline V gene. This chain's CDR3 is CSVGTGGDEQYF. CDR3 nucleotide sequence: TGCAGCGTTGGTACAGGGGGCGACGAGCAGTACTTC.

This clone occurred a few times. The CDR3 DNA sequence: TGTGCCAGCAGTTATGGTATGGGGCGGCAGTACTTC. This sequence encodes CASSYGMGRQYF. The rearrangement joins TRBV28 to TRBJ2-7, with TRBD1 as a possible D gene (5 bases). V shed 4 bases and J shed 9 bases, with 13 bases lying between them. From germline, CDR1 is MDHEN and CDR2 SYDVKM. The CDR3 has 12 amino acids.

This clone was observed once. This chain connects TRBV9 to TRBJ2-7, with 11 bases lining up with TRBD2. CDR1 and CDR2 (germline): SGDLS, YYNGEE. V lost 4 bases to trimming and J lost 3 bases; unmatched junction nucleotides: 3. The CDR3 consists of 14 residues. CDR3 sequence reads: CASSSGLAGYEQYF. CDR3 DNA: TGTGCCAGCAGCTCCGGACTAGCGGGCTACGAGCAGTACTTC.

This chain links TRBV5-1 with TRBJ2-2; D may match TRBD1 or TRBD2 (6 bases each). CDR3 length: 14 amino acids. Trimming took 4 bases from V and 6 from J, leaving 13 bases between them. Germline CDR1 reads SGHRS; CDR2 reads YFSETQ. This chain's CDR3 is CASSGGPVSGELFF. DNA of the CDR3: TGCGCCAGCAGCGGGGGGCCCGTGTCCGGGGAGCTGTTTTTT.

The V and J genes are TRBV5-4 and TRBJ2-1; 10 bases agree with TRBD2. Unmatched junction bases numbered 0, after V lost 3 bases and J lost 3 bases. CDR3 length: 14 amino acids. Germline values: CDR1 SGHNT, CDR2 YYREEE (reference sequence). The CDR3 loop reads CASSSSGSYNEQFF. DNA for the CDR3: TGTGCCAGCAGCTCTAGCGGGAGCTACAATGAGCAGTTCTTC.

This clone showed up just a few times. V is TRBV5-4 and J is TRBJ1-1; D is perhaps TRBD1 (6 bases). This CDR3 comprises 15 residues. The V gene's germline CDR1 is SGHNT and CDR2 YYREEE (reference sequence). Trimming pared 0 bases from V and 7 bases from J, leaving 16 bases between. CDR3 coding DNA: TGTGCCAGCAGCTTGGGAGGAGGGGGATCGATTGAAGCTTTCTTT. Protein sequence: CASSLGGGGSIEAFF.

This chain uses TRBV2 with TRBJ2-7; 12 nucleotides match TRBD2. Germline-derived CDR1 and CDR2 are SNHLY and FYNNEI. J lost 4 bases, V lost 2 bases, and 3 bases had no gene match. The CDR3 covers 15 residues. The CDR3 DNA is TGTGCCAGCAGTGAAACAGGGACTAGCGGGTACGAGCAGTACTTC. This translates into CASSETGTSGYEQYF.

A single count supports this clone. This chain links TRBV18 with TRBJ1-2, with TRBD1 matching 7 bases. This CDR3 has 14 amino acids. V lost 5 bases to trimming and J lost 2 bases; unmatched junction nucleotides: 5. CDR1 is KGHSH, CDR2 LQKENI, per germline. CDR3 sequence reads: CASSTTGENYGYTF. As DNA, the CDR3 is TGTGCCAGCTCAACAACAGGGGAGAACTATGGCTACACCTTC.

This sequence joins TRBV7-8 and TRBJ2-1, with D hard to call. In germline, CDR1 is SGHVS, CDR2 FQNEAQ. Trimming removed 2 bases at V and 1 base at J, with 12 bases between. The CDR3 length is 16 residues. CDR3 sequence: CASSLRARGSYNEQFF. The CDR3 bases are TGTGCCAGCAGCTTAAGGGCTCGCGGTTCCTACAATGAGCAGTTCTTC.

The gene calls are TRBV2 and TRBJ1-5; possibly TRBD1 for D (5 bases). The ends were cut back, 1 base at V and 2 bases at J, with 12 bases in the middle. Germline loops: CDR1 SNHLY, CDR2 FYNNEI. The CDR3 has 16 amino acids. The CDR3: CASSEVAGDGNQPQHF. Here the CDR3 DNA reads TGTGCCAGCAGTGAAGTGGCGGGGGATGGCAATCAGCCCCAGCATTTT.

The chain recombines TRBV19 with TRBJ1-5, with unresolved D. The V gene lost 4 bases and the J gene lost 0 bases, with 13 bases spanning the gap. Germline CDR1 reads LNHDA; CDR2 reads SQIVND (reference sequence). This CDR3 comprises 16 residues. The CDR3 region has the DNA TGTGCCAGTAGTACACAGTACTACGATAGCAATCAGCCCCAGCATTTT. It specifies CASSTQYYDSNQPQHF.

The sample holds one count of this clone. The chain carries TRBV9 and TRBJ2-3; D remains unclear. Germline CDR1 reads SGDLS; CDR2 reads YYNGEE. Trimming stripped 4 bases from V and 4 bases from J, with 10 bases between. The CDR3 is 13 amino acids. CDR3 DNA sequence: TGTGCCAGCAGCCCGCAGCCCTCAGATACGCAGTATTTT. It codes for CASSPQPSDTQYF.

Concerning this clone: One end of the junction is discordant with germline, which a read error may explain. The genes are TRBV25-1 and TRBJ1-4; possible D gene TRBD1, 5 bases. The germline gives CDR1 MGHDK, CDR2 SYGVNS. The CDR3 runs 14 residues. The CDR3 region is CAGSWTTTNEKLFF. The CDR3, as DNA: TGTGCCGGCAGTTGGACAACAACTAATGAAAAACTGTTTTTT.